Presented here are 27 T cell receptor beta chains from one specimen sequenced in a study of blood T cell repertoires in COVID-19. Here immunoSEQ multiplex PCR was the method, and the copy in TCRdb shows in-frame clones only, minus some. This sample has 100,000 to 150,000 clones, with over 75% found just once. The sequenced sample was peripheral blood. These receptors all come from a man in his 60s with acute or convalescent COVID-19.

The CDR3: CASSPRGSEQYF. CDR3 nucleotides: TGTGCCAGCAGTCCACGGGGGAGTGAGCAGTACTTC. The chain couples TRBV27 to TRBJ2-7, with D perhaps matching TRBD2 (6 bases). Germline loops: CDR1 MNHEY, CDR2 SMNVEV (reference sequence). Between the trimmed V and J ends, which lost 5 bases and 7 bases, there was a span of 12 bases. This CDR3 has 12 residues.

The chain links TRBV3-1 (or the pseudogene TRBV3-2) to TRBJ2-3, with 7 bases matching TRBD2. The length of the CDR3 is 15 residues. Germline values: CDR1 LGHDT, CDR2 YNNKEL (reference sequence). Losses at the gene ends were 3 bases for V and 8 bases for J; bases not matched to a gene: 11. CDR3 region: CASSQAGLVEGTQYF. CDR3 nucleotide sequence: TGTGCCAGCAGCCAGGCTGGACTAGTGGAGGGTACGCAGTATTTT.

The chain carries TRBV7-2 and TRBJ1-3; TRBD1 might be the D (5 bases). Per the germline V gene, CDR1 is SGHTA and CDR2 is FQGNSA. This CDR3 spans 18 amino acids. V lost 5 bases and J lost 0, with 20 bases in between. CDR3 sequence reads: CASSPPFRAGPSGNTIYF. The CDR3 nucleotides read TGTGCCAGCAGCCCACCCTTCAGGGCAGGCCCCTCTGGAAACACCATATATTTT.

This rearrangement joins TRBV9 to TRBJ2-1; 7 bases align to TRBD2. The J segment lost 2 bases and the V segment lost 3 bases, leaving 2 bases of the junction unmatched. Germline CDR1 and CDR2: SGDLS and YYNGEE. The CDR3 spans 14 residues. CDR3 coding DNA: TGTGCCAGCAGCGCCCTAGCGGCCTACAATGAGCAGTTCTTC. The encoded protein is CASSALAAYNEQFF.

The chain couples TRBV27 to TRBJ2-5, with D possibly TRBD2 on 5 matching bases. The ends were cut back, 6 bases at V and 2 bases at J, with 10 bases in the middle. CDR1 MNHEY and CDR2 SMNVEV come from the germline V gene (reference sequence). This CDR3 has 13 amino acids. CDR3 bases: TGTGCCAGCAGAATCCGGGAACAAGAGACCCAGTACTTC. Protein sequence: CASRIREQETQYF.

This chain links TRBV30 with TRBJ2-7, with 7 bases that match TRBD2. V gave up 3 bases and J gave up 3 bases; unmatched junction bases: 8. The CDR3 loop spans 14 amino acids. CDR1 GTSNPN and CDR2 SVGIG come from the germline V gene (reference sequence). The CDR3 nucleotides read TGTGCCTGGAGGGGCGAGCGGGATTACTACGAGCAGTACTTC. It specifies CAWRGERDYYEQYF.

The V call is TRBV27, the J call TRBJ2-5, with D tentatively TRBD2 (7 bases). Per germline, CDR1 MNHEY and CDR2 SMNVEV (reference sequence). V dropped 6 bases and J dropped 5 bases, with 13 bases sitting between them. The CDR3 is 13 amino acids. CDR3 protein: CASRRGLVETQYF. The CDR3 region has the DNA TGTGCCAGCAGGCGGGGGCTGGTGGAGACCCAGTACTTC.

V usage is TRBV3-1 (or the pseudogene TRBV3-2) and J usage is TRBJ1-6; D not certain. There are 16 residues in the CDR3. V dropped 4 bases and J dropped 7 bases, with 17 bases sitting between them. The germline gives CDR1 LGHDT, CDR2 YNNKEL (reference sequence). The CDR3 nucleotides read TGTGCCAGCAGCCCCGAGAGGGCGAGAGGCAATTCACCCCTCCACTTT. Translating gives CASSPERARGNSPLHF.

The rearrangement joins TRBV14 to TRBJ2-1; 7 nucleotides align to TRBD2. The CDR3 totals 18 residues. The J segment lost 0 bases and the V segment lost 1 base, leaving 9 bases of the junction unmatched. Per germline, CDR1 SGHDN and CDR2 FVKESK. The CDR3 region has the DNA TGTGCCAGCAGCCAAGTCTTTGGGGGGGTCCCCTCCTACAATGAGCAGTTCTTC. Encoded protein: CASSQVFGGVPSYNEQFF.

The chain employs TRBV6-5 and TRBJ2-7; tentative D call: TRBD2 (5 bases). V gave up 7 bases and J gave up 0 bases, with 16 bases separating them. Per the germline V gene, CDR1 is MNHEY and CDR2 is SVGAGI. The CDR3 extends over 15 amino acids. Here the CDR3 reads CASMARETGSYEQYF. The CDR3 bases are TGTGCCAGCATGGCTAGGGAGACCGGCTCCTACGAGCAGTACTTC.

A few counts support this clone. The rearrangement joins TRBV7-3 to TRBJ2-2; 9 bases agree with TRBD2. Per germline, CDR1 SGHTA and CDR2 FQGTGA. CDR3 length: 15 residues. V lost 2 bases and J lost 5; bases outside the gene matches: 3. The CDR3 DNA reads as TGTGCCAGCAGCTTACTAGCGGGAAGTACCGGGGAGCTGTTTTTT. Translating it yields CASSLLAGSTGELFF.

This clone was picked up one time. The chain links TRBV6-6 to TRBJ1-5; D is unclear. The V gene lost 5 bases and the J gene lost 5 bases, with 13 bases spanning the gap. The germline gives CDR1 MNHNY, CDR2 SVGAGI (reference sequence). This CDR3 is built from 14 residues. Here the CDR3 DNA reads TGTGCCAGCAGTCCCCGAGCTCCTTATCAGCCCCAGCATTTT. Translating gives CASSPRAPYQPQHF.

The genes are TRBV29-1 and TRBJ2-7; D is perhaps TRBD2 (6 bases). This CDR3 is 12 amino acids long. V was shortened by 6 bases and J by 3 bases, with 12 bases between the two germline ends. Germline V gene sequence: CDR1 SQVTM, CDR2 ANQGSEA. The CDR3 bases are TGCAGCGTAGGCGGGACGCGCTACGAGCAGTACTTC. This codes for CSVGGTRYEQYF.

The V gene is TRBV5-1, the J gene TRBJ2-7, with TRBD2 matching 7 bases. The junction had 6 bases not matched to a gene; V was cut back by 3 bases and J by 0 bases. CDR1 and CDR2 from the germline V gene are SGHRS and YFSETQ. This CDR3 comprises 15 residues. The CDR3 DNA reads as TGCGCCAGCAGCTCCCCAAGCGGGAACTCCTACGAGCAGTACTTC. Protein sequence: CASSSPSGNSYEQYF. The full variable domain, with the rest looked up from reference TRBV5-1 and TRBJ2-7, is KAGVTQTPRYLIKTRGQQVTLSCSPISGHRSVSWYQQTPGQGLQFLFEYFSETQRNKGNFPGRFSGRQFSNSRSEMNVSTLELGDSALYLCASSSPSGNSYEQYFGPGTRLTVT.

This sequence joins TRBV28 and TRBJ2-3; 11 positions agree with TRBD2. The CDR3 runs 14 residues. Per the germline V gene, CDR1 is MDHEN and CDR2 is SYDVKM. Trimming at V came to 3 bases and at J to 7 bases, leaving 3 bases not matched to a gene. The CDR3 loop reads CASSFTSGGNTQYF. The CDR3 nucleotides are TGTGCCAGCAGTTTTACTAGCGGGGGAAATACGCAGTATTTT.

This chain links TRBV5-1 with TRBJ1-2, with 8 bases fitting TRBD1. CDR3 size: 15 residues. Germline trimming cut 0 bases from V and 6 bases from J; bases unmatched to any gene: 7. The germline V gene has CDR1 SGHRS and CDR2 YFSETQ. CDR3 residues: CASSLAVPTGDGYTF. The CDR3 DNA reads as TGCGCCAGCAGCTTGGCGGTCCCGACAGGGGATGGCTACACCTTC.

The chain is built from TRBV4-1 and TRBJ2-2, with D tentatively TRBD1 (6 bases). Germline CDR1 reads MGHRA; CDR2 reads YSYEKL. V was trimmed by 0 bases and J by 3 bases, leaving 8 bases between them. The CDR3 has 15 amino acids. As DNA, the CDR3 is TGCGCCAGCAGCCAAGACGCAGGGGACACCGGGGAGCTGTTTTTT. Translated, it gives CASSQDAGDTGELFF.

This chain connects TRBV19 to TRBJ1-5, with D maybe TRBD1 (6 bases). Between the trimmed V and J ends, which lost 9 bases and 0 bases, there was a span of 9 bases. CDR3 length equals 13 residues. CDR1 is LNHDA and CDR2 is SQIVND in the germline V gene (reference sequence). CDR3 nucleotides: TGTGCCAGCGACAGGTATAGCAATCAGCCCCAGCATTTT. Encoded protein: CASDRYSNQPQHF. Filled out from reference TRBV19 and TRBJ1-5, the complete variable domain reads DGGITQSPKYLFRKEGQNVTLSCEQNLNHDAMYWYRQDPGQGLRLIYYSQIVNDFQKGDIAEGYSVSREKKESFPLTVTSAQKNPTAFYLCASDRYSNQPQHFGDGTRLSIL.

This sequence joins TRBV18 and TRBJ1-4; TRBD1 might be the D (6 bases). In germline, CDR1 is KGHSH, CDR2 LQKENI. V was clipped by 2 bases and J by 0 bases, with 16 bases between them. The CDR3 runs to 18 residues. In DNA form, the CDR3 reads TGTGCCAGCTCACCATTCAGGGGCCAGGTTGCAACTAATGAAAAACTGTTTTTT. It yields the protein CASSPFRGQVATNEKLFF.

This clone was picked up one time. The J gene is TRBJ2-7, the V gene TRBV20-1, with D unresolved. The germline CDR1 and CDR2 sequences are DFQATT and SNEGSKA (reference sequence). This CDR3 contains 11 residues. The V end was cut by 2 bases, the J end by 9 bases, with 11 bases between. The CDR3 DNA sequence: TGCAGTGCTAGACTCACGAACGGGCAGTACTTC. It specifies CSARLTNGQYF.

The chain employs TRBV28 and TRBJ2-1; possibly TRBD2 for D (5 bases). CDR1 and CDR2 from the germline V gene are MDHEN and SYDVKM. This CDR3 spans 16 amino acids. V was cut by 4 bases and J by 1 base, with 14 bases left in between. DNA for the CDR3: TGTGCCAGCAGTTCCAGCGTCCGCGGGTCCTACAATGAGCAGTTCTTC. The encoded protein is CASSSSVRGSYNEQFF. Variable domain in full (rest from reference TRBV28 and TRBJ2-1): DVKVTQSSRYLVKRTGEKVFLECVQDMDHENMFWYRQDPGLGLRLIYFSYDVKMKEKGDIPEGYSVSREKKERFSLILESASTNQTSMYLCASSSSVRGSYNEQFFGPGTRLTVL.

The rearrangement links TRBV11-2 to TRBJ2-7; D is possibly TRBD2 (5 bases). Germline-derived CDR1 and CDR2 are SGHAT and FQNNGV. V dropped 5 bases and J dropped 2 bases, with 13 bases sitting between them. The CDR3 has 14 amino acids. CDR3 sequence reads: CASSPGLITYEQYF. The CDR3 region has the DNA TGTGCCAGCAGCCCCGGACTGATCACCTACGAGCAGTACTTC.

The chain links TRBV11-2 to TRBJ2-1; TRBD2 agrees at 9 bases. V lost 0 bases to trimming and J lost 12 bases; unmatched junction nucleotides: 6. Germline CDR1 reads SGHAT; CDR2 reads FQNNGV. The CDR3 covers 14 residues. Here the CDR3 reads CASSLDRAGGPQFF. DNA for the CDR3: TGTGCCAGCAGCTTAGATCGAGCGGGGGGACCGCAGTTCTTC.

The chain has TRBV6-6 and TRBJ2-3; 8 nucleotides agree with TRBD2. Per germline, CDR1 MNHNY and CDR2 SVGAGI (reference sequence). The CDR3 sequence is 13 residues long. The ends lost 7 bases at V and 5 bases at J; junction bases unmatched: 5. The CDR3 region has the DNA TGTGCCAGCACGCCGGGAGGGCGAGATACGCAGTATTTT. This gives the protein CASTPGGRDTQYF.

The CDR3 nucleotides read TGTGCCAGCAACCCCGGTAGCGGATACTCAGATACGCAGTATTTT. Translating it yields CASNPGSGYSDTQYF. The chain joins TRBV6-2 or TRBV6-3 to TRBJ2-3, with D possibly matching TRBD2 (6 bases). Germline V gives CDR1 MNHEY, CDR2 SVGEGT. Trimming removed 7 bases from V and 4 bases from J, with 18 bases in between. CDR3 length equals 15 residues.

This clone was seen only a few times. The gene calls are TRBV27 and TRBJ2-1, with TRBD2 matching 7 bases. V dropped 7 bases and J dropped 6; count of bases not matched to a gene: 12. The CDR3 is 15 residues long. Germline CDR1 and CDR2: MNHEY and SMNVEV (reference sequence). The CDR3 DNA sequence: TGTGCCAGCACCCTGACTAGCCGCGGCTTCAATGAGCAGTTCTTC. Its translation: CASTLTSRGFNEQFF.

The CDR3 region is CATSGGLGYTF. Here the CDR3 DNA reads TGTGCCACCAGTGGCGGATTGGGCTACACCTTC. The rearrangement joins TRBV24-1 to TRBJ1-2; the D is unclear. Between the trimmed V and J ends, which lost 5 bases and 8 bases, there was a span of 8 bases. The CDR3 is made up of 11 amino acids. CDR1 is KGHDR and CDR2 is SFDVKD in the germline V gene.